The 22 T cell receptor beta chains presented below share a single source sample, sequenced in a study of identical twins. Using its own MiXCR run on the 5' RACE reads, TCRdb lists one record per CDR3 protein. The repertoire holds fewer than 500,000 distinct CDR3 sequences, with roughly 26% as singletons. These sequences were also reported in another study, on T cells expressing NK-cell markers.

Sample: CD4+ T cells sorted from blood. These receptors all come from a woman aged 18-29 years in good health.

This clonotype was seen only a few times. The CDR3 region is CASSLGIGRTDTQYF. The DNA of the CDR3 is TGTGCCAGCAGCCTAGGTATAGGGAGGACAGATACGCAGTATTTT. The rearrangement joins TRBV9 to TRBJ2-3, with D perhaps TRBD2 (6 bases). Per the germline V gene, CDR1 is SGDLS and CDR2 is YYNGEE. There are 15 residues in the CDR3. Trimming shortened V by 4 bases and J by 3 bases, and 15 bases separated the two germline ends.

This clonotype has a handful of counts. The chain is built from TRBV3-1 and TRBJ2-5; 8 nucleotides agree with TRBD1. J lost 0 bases, V lost 6 bases, and 12 bases had no gene match. CDR1 is LGHDT, CDR2 YNNKEL, per germline (reference sequence). This CDR3 spans 17 amino acids. CDR3: CASRGQQGATNQETQYF. CDR3 coding DNA: TGTGCCAGCAGAGGACAGCAGGGGGCAACAAACCAAGAGACCCAGTACTTC.

In this sample, this clonotype turned up a few times. The chain carries TRBV29-1 and TRBJ1-1; D is undetermined. The CDR3 has 13 residues. V dropped 6 bases and J dropped 0 bases, with 11 bases sitting between them. Per germline, CDR1 SQVTM and CDR2 ANQGSEA. The CDR3 bases are TGCAGCGTGTCTCAAAGCATGAACACTGAAGCTTTCTTT. Translation gives CSVSQSMNTEAFF.

This chain connects TRBV5-1 to TRBJ2-2; 8 bases are shared with TRBD2. This CDR3 contains 16 residues. Germline CDR1 SGHRS, CDR2 YFSETQ. Losses at the gene ends were 0 bases for V and 2 bases for J; bases not matched to a gene: 3. CDR3 sequence: CASSLASGRNTGELFF. The CDR3 nucleotides read TGCGCCAGCAGCTTGGCGAGCGGGAGAAACACCGGGGAGCTGTTTTTT.

The CDR3 sequence is CASSSSLAGEQYF. The DNA for the CDR3 is TGTGCCAGCAGCTCAAGTCTAGCGGGCGAGCAGTACTTC. V is TRBV7-2 and J is TRBJ2-7; 8 nucleotides agree with TRBD2. V was clipped by 4 bases and J by 6 bases; unmatched bases: 5. The CDR3 is 13 amino acids. Germline V gives CDR1 SGHTA, CDR2 FQGNSA.

V usage is TRBV9 and J usage is TRBJ1-1; D remains ambiguous. V was trimmed by 4 bases and J by 0 bases, leaving 16 bases between them. The germline V gene has CDR1 SGDLS and CDR2 YYNGEE. The CDR3 is made up of 16 amino acids. CDR3 coding DNA: TGTGCCAGCAGCCGAGATCCAGGTATAATGAACACTGAAGCTTTCTTT. Translating it yields CASSRDPGIMNTEAFF.

This chain joins TRBV9 and TRBJ2-4, with TRBD2 matching over 8 bases. Germline-derived CDR1 and CDR2 are SGDLS and YYNGEE. The CDR3 spans 16 residues. The ends lost 3 bases at V and 0 bases at J; junction bases unmatched: 5. The CDR3 loop reads CASSAGGRIAKNIQYF. The CDR3 DNA reads as TGTGCCAGCAGCGCGGGGGGGAGAATAGCCAAAAACATTCAGTACTTC.

In its sample, this clonotype was seen a few times. This chain links TRBV20-1 with TRBJ2-2; TRBD2 matches at 9 bases. V gave up 0 bases and J gave up 4 bases; unmatched junction bases: 3. Germline V gives CDR1 DFQATT, CDR2 SNEGSKA (reference sequence). The length of the CDR3 is 15 residues. The CDR3 region has the DNA TGCAGTGCTAGAGAAGGGACTAGCATCACCGGGGAGCTGTTTTTT. It specifies CSAREGTSITGELFF.

This clonotype occurred many times. The CDR3 nucleotides are TGTGCCAGCAGTTTCGGTAGAGGGGAGACCCAGTACTTC. Encoded protein: CASSFGRGETQYF. The chain carries TRBV6-6 and TRBJ2-5; possible D gene TRBD2, 5 bases. The CDR3 consists of 13 residues. The V and J ends lost 4 bases and 5 bases respectively, with 11 bases between them. Germline V gene lookup returns CDR1 MNHNY and CDR2 SVGAGI (reference sequence).

The chain couples TRBV27 to TRBJ2-7, with 7 positions matching TRBD1. CDR3 length equals 16 residues. Germline lookup yields CDR1 MNHEY and CDR2 SMNVEV (reference sequence). The junction had 11 bases not matched to a gene; V was cut back by 3 bases and J by 3 bases. CDR3 region: CASSFFLDRTRYEQYF. The CDR3 DNA sequence: TGTGCCAGCAGTTTTTTTTTGGACAGGACCCGCTACGAGCAGTACTTC.

Only a few counts were recorded for this clonotype. The J gene is TRBJ2-7, the V gene TRBV20-1; D call uncertain. CDR1 and CDR2 from the germline V gene are DFQATT and SNEGSKA (reference sequence). Trimming took 0 bases from V and 2 from J, leaving 5 bases between them. The CDR3 contains 12 residues. Written as DNA, the CDR3 is TGCAGTGCTAGAGACCAAACCTACGAGCAGTACTTC. Its protein is CSARDQTYEQYF.

This clonotype was recorded a few times. V is TRBV7-2 and J is TRBJ1-6; 8 nucleotides align to TRBD1. This CDR3 is built from 15 residues. The V segment lost 6 bases and the J segment 10 bases; nucleotides outside the gene matches: 11. CDR1 and CDR2 (germline): SGHTA, FQGNSA. CDR3 loop: CASSPDRGYHSPLHF. The DNA of the CDR3 is TGTGCCAGCAGTCCTGACAGGGGATATCACTCACCCCTCCACTTT.

This clonotype was observed at least ten times. The chain has TRBV5-5 and TRBJ1-5; D is perhaps TRBD1 (5 bases). CDR3 size: 14 residues. Trimming took off 0 bases at V and 4 bases at J, with 8 bases between the two ends. CDR1 is SGHKS and CDR2 is YYEKEE in the germline V gene (reference sequence). Written as DNA, the CDR3 is TGTGCCAGCAGCTTGGATCCAGGGAATCAGCCCCAGCATTTT. This codes for CASSLDPGNQPQHF.

This clonotype was recorded a few times. The rearrangement joins TRBV20-1 to TRBJ2-1; TRBD2 agrees at 11 bases. The CDR3 extends over 14 amino acids. J gave up 6 bases and V 6 bases, and 7 bases lay outside the gene matches. CDR1 and CDR2 (germline): DFQATT, SNEGSKA (reference sequence). The CDR3: CSAPLAGDPNEQFF. CDR3 coding DNA: TGCAGTGCCCCACTAGCGGGAGATCCCAATGAGCAGTTCTTC.

The gene calls are TRBV7-9 and TRBJ2-1, with 7 bases lining up with TRBD2. The CDR3 contains 15 residues. CDR1 is SEHNR and CDR2 is FQNEAQ in the germline V gene (reference sequence). The trim removed 5 bases at V and 8 bases at J, leaving 12 bases unmatched. DNA for the CDR3: TGTGCCAGCAGCCATAGCCTGATAGCGGGCGATGAGCAGTTCTTC. Its protein is CASSHSLIAGDEQFF.

V is TRBV9 and J is TRBJ1-1; D may be TRBD1 (5 bases). Germline V lookup: CDR1 SGDLS, CDR2 YYNGEE. This CDR3 is built from 16 residues. V was clipped by 0 bases and J by 4 bases, with 16 bases between them. CDR3 amino acids: CASSVGPSYGGTEAFF. As DNA, the CDR3 is TGTGCCAGCAGCGTAGGACCCTCTTACGGGGGCACTGAAGCTTTCTTT.

V gene TRBV5-1 combines with J gene TRBJ2-5; D not resolved. The CDR3 extends over 12 amino acids. The germline V and J ends were trimmed by 5 bases and 5 bases, with 10 bases remaining between them. Germline lookup yields CDR1 SGHRS and CDR2 YFSETQ. CDR3 protein: CASSRVRETQYF. DNA for the CDR3: TGCGCCAGCAGTCGAGTAAGGGAGACCCAGTACTTC. The full variable domain, in which reference TRBV5-1 and TRBJ2-5 provide the parts outside the CDR3, is KAGVTQTPRYLIKTRGQQVTLSCSPISGHRSVSWYQQTPGQGLQFLFEYFSETQRNKGNFPGRFSGRQFSNSRSEMNVSTLELGDSALYLCASSRVRETQYFGPGTRLLVL.

This clonotype was seen more than once but under ten times. An end of the junction differs from the germline gene, which may be a read error. V usage is TRBV6-2 or TRBV6-3 and J usage is TRBJ2-5, with 7 bases matching TRBD1. This CDR3 contains 17 residues. The germline gives CDR1 MNHEY, CDR2 SVGEGT. CDR3 in DNA: TGTGCCAGCAGGAGCCTTGGGACAGTCACCAAAAGAGAGGCCCAGTACTTC. Its translation: CASRSLGTVTKREAQYF.

The V call is TRBV10-3, the J call TRBJ2-1; TRBD1 might be the D (5 bases). This CDR3 has 15 amino acids. The germline V gene has CDR1 ENHRY and CDR2 SYGVKD. The ends were cut back, 9 bases at V and 4 bases at J, with 19 bases in the middle. This CDR3 reads CAIAATGVGYNEQFF. The CDR3 nucleotides read TGTGCCATAGCCGCTACAGGCGTGGGATACAATGAGCAGTTCTTC.

The rearrangement links TRBV12-3 or TRBV12-4 to TRBJ1-4; 8 bases fit TRBD1. This CDR3 contains 15 residues. V dropped 2 bases and J dropped 3; count of bases not matched to a gene: 2. The CDR3 loop reads CASSLQGAANEKLFF. In DNA, the CDR3 is TGTGCCAGCAGTTTACAGGGGGCGGCTAATGAAAAACTGTTTTTT.

Only a few counts were recorded for this clonotype. This rearrangement joins TRBV29-1 to TRBJ1-1; D unclear. Germline V gene data show CDR1 as SQVTM and CDR2 as ANQGSEA. V was cut by 7 bases and J by 4 bases, with 4 bases left in between. The CDR3 runs 9 residues. The CDR3 region has the DNA TGCAGCGCGAGCACTGAAGCTTTCTTT. As protein: CSASTEAFF.

The chain recombines TRBV6-5 with TRBJ1-2; tentative D call: TRBD1 (6 bases). From germline, CDR1 is MNHEY and CDR2 SVGAGI. Trimming stripped 3 bases from V and 4 bases from J, with 12 bases between. The CDR3 length is 14 residues. CDR3 sequence: CASSYQGMTYGYTF. In nucleotides, the CDR3 is TGTGCCAGCAGTTATCAGGGGATGACCTATGGCTACACCTTC.